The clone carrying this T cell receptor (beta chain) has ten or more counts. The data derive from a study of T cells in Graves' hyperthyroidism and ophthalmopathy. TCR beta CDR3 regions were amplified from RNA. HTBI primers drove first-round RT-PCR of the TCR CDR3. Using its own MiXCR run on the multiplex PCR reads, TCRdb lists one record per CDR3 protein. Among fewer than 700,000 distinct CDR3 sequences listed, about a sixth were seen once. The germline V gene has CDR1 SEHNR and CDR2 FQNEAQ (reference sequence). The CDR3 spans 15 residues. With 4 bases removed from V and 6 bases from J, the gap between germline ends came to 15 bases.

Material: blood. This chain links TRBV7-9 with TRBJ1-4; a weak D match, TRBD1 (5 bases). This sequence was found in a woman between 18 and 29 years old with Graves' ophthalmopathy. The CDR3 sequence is CASSSTAPRDEKLFF. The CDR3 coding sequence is TGTGCCAGCAGCTCGACAGCTCCCAGGGATGAAAAACTGTTTTTT.